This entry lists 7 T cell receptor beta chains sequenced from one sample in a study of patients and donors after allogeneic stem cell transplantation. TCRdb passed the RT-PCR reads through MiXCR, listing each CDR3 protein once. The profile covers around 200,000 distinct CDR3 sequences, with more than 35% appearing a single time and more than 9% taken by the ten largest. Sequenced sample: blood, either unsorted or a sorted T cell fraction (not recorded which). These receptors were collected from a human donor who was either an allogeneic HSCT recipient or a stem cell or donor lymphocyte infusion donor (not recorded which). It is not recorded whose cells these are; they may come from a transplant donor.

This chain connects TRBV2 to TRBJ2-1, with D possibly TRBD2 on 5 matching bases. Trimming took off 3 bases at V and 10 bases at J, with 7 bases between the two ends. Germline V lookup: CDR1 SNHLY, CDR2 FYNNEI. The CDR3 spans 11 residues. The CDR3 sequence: CASSEGGEQFF. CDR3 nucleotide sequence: TGTGCCAGCAGTGAGGGCGGGGAGCAGTTCTTC.

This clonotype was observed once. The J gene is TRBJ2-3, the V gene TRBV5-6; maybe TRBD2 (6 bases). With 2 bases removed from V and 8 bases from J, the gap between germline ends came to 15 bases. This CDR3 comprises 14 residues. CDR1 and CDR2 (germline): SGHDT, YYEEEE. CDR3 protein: CASSFFPSEGTQYF. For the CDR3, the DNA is TGTGCCAGCAGCTTCTTCCCCTCGGAGGGTACGCAGTATTTT.

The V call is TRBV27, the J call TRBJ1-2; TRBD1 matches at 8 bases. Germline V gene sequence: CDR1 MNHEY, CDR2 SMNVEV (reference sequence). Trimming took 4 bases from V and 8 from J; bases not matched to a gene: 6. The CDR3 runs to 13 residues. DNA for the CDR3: TGTGCCAGCAGTTCCGGGACAGGTCGCGGCTACACCTTC. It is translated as CASSSGTGRGYTF.

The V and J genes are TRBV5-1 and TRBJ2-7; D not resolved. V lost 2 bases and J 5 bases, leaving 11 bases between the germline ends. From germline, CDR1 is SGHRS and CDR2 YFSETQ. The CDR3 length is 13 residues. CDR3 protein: CASSFYGSDEQYF. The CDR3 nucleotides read TGCGCCAGCAGCTTCTATGGATCTGACGAGCAGTACTTC.

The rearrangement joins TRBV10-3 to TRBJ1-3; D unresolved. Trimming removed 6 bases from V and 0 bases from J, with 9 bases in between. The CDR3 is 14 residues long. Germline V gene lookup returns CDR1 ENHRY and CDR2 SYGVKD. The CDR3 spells CAISNGPSGNTIYF. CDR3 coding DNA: TGTGCCATCAGCAATGGTCCCTCTGGAAACACCATATATTTT.

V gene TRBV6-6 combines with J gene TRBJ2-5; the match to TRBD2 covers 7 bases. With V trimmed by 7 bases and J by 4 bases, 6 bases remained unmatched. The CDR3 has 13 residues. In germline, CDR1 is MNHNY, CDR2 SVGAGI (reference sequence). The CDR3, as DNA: TGTGCCAGCACCCCTCCGGGGGGAGAGACCCAGTACTTC. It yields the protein CASTPPGGETQYF.

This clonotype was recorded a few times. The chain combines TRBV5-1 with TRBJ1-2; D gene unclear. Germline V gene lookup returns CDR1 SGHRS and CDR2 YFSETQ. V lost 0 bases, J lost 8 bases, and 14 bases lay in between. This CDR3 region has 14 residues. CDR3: CASSLATNMGGYTF. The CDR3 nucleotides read TGCGCCAGCAGCTTGGCAACGAATATGGGCGGCTACACCTTC.